Listed here is a single T cell receptor beta chain. Its target is not known. The data stem from a study of coeliac disease. Study conclusions and caveats: In active celiac disease, intraepithelial and lamina propria TRB and TRG repertoires were less clonal than controls.

The protocol was immunoSEQ multiplex PCR, while the TCRdb copy is restricted to in-frame clones and leaves out a portion. The sample consists of some 4,000 clones, roughly 70% of them appearing once. What was sequenced was intraepithelial lymphocytes from the gut. The clonotype was recovered from a woman aged 18-29 years with active celiac disease.

CDR3 in DNA: TGCAGCGTTTCCTGGACTAGCGGGAGCGGGGGGGGGCTGTTCTTC. Its translation: CSVSWTSGSGGGLFF. The chain joins TRBV29-1 to TRBJ2-1, with 13 nucleotides matching TRBD2. CDR1 and CDR2 from the germline V gene are SQVTM and ANQGSEA. Trimming removed 5 bases from V and 15 bases from J; junction bases left unmatched: 16. CDR3 length equals 15 residues.